This T cell receptor (beta chain) was found in a study of blood T cell repertoires in COVID-19. Study information: Samples representing acute and convalescent COVID-19 were sourced from the United States, Italy and Spain. T cells, B-cell-depleted T cells, or PBMCs provided the cDNA or gDNA that served as material.

Original handling: Researchers report that nucleated cell counts were estimated from reference gene primer amplification. Using immunoSEQ multiplex PCR, the repertoire was profiled, and TCRdb retains in-frame clones only, with some absent. That table furnishes V, J and clone size, whereas the DNA furnished D and trimming. The sample has 150,000 or so clones; 88% are singletons. Losses at the gene ends were 2 bases for V and 1 base for J; bases not matched to a gene: 0. The CDR3 sequence is 15 residues long. In germline, CDR1 is SGDLS, CDR2 YYNGEE. J is TRBJ2-5 and V is TRBV9; 12 bases fit TRBD2. The clonotype originates from a man in his sixties with acute or convalescent COVID-19. Material: peripheral blood. Written as DNA, the CDR3 is TGTGCCAGCAGCGTGACTAGCGGGAGCCAAGAGACCCAGTACTTC. Protein sequence: CASSVTSGSQETQYF.